This TCR beta chain derives from a study of lung T cells in sarcoidosis with Löfgren's syndrome. Study background: In sarcoidosis, CD4+ T cells accumulate in bronchoalveolar lavage fluid. Study-wide findings and caveats: TRAV12-1 and TRBV2 were reportedly most expanded in Löfgren's patients. Recognition of an unidentified sarcoidosis antigen was only suggested. Multiple Löfgren's syndrome patients reportedly shared TRAV12-1 and TRBV2 CDR3 motifs.

Via MiXCR, TCRdb re-called the reads, giving one row per CDR3 protein. The sample shows 1,500 to 2,000 distinct CDR3 sequences, 28% of them seen only once. Within the sample, this clonotype is medium-sized. Its antigen is not known. CDR3 size: 11 residues. The germline V and J ends were trimmed by 6 bases and 13 bases, with 13 bases remaining between them. Germline CDR1 is SNHLY and CDR2 is FYNNEI. The origin of this receptor is a human donor with sarcoidosis (Löfgren's syndrome or another form), or a control subject (not recorded which). The gene calls are TRBV2 and TRBJ2-1; a possible D gene is TRBD1 (6 bases). Source material: CD4+ T cells from bronchoalveolar lavage. DNA of the CDR3: TGTGCCAGCAGCCCAGGGGCGGTACAGTTCTTC. Protein: CASSPGAVQFF.